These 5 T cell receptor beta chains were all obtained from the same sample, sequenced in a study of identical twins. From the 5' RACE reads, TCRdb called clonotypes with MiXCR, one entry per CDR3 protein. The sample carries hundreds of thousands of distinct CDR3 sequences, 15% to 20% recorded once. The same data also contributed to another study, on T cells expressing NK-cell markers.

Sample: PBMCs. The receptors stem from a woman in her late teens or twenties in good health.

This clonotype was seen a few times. For the CDR3, the DNA is TGTGCCAGCAGCGCACATAGAATAGCGGGGGACGGAAACACCATATATTTT. Amino acids: CASSAHRIAGDGNTIYF. The V and J genes are TRBV7-2 and TRBJ1-3; TRBD1 is a possible D gene (5 bases). CDR1 and CDR2 from the germline V gene are SGHTA and FQGNSA. The V gene lost 5 bases and the J gene lost 4 bases, with 21 bases spanning the gap. The CDR3 consists of 17 residues.

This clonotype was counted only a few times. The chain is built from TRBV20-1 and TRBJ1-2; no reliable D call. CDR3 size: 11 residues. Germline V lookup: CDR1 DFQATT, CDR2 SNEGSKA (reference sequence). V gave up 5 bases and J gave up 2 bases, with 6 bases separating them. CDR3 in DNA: TGCAGTGCTCCAACGAACTATGGCTACACCTTC. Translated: CSAPTNYGYTF.

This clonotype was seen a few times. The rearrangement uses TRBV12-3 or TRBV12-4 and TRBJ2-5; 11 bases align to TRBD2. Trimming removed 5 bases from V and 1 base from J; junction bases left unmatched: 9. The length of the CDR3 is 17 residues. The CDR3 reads CASSPPRTSGPQETQYF. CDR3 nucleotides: TGTGCCAGCAGTCCCCCTAGGACTAGCGGGCCCCAAGAGACCCAGTACTTC.

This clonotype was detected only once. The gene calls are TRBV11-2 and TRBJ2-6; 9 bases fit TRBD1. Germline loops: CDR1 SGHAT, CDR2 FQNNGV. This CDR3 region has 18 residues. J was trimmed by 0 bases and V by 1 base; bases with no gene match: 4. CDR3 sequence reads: CASSLGGQGLSGANVLTF. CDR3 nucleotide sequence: TGTGCCAGCAGCTTAGGGGGACAGGGTCTCTCTGGGGCCAACGTCCTGACTTTC.

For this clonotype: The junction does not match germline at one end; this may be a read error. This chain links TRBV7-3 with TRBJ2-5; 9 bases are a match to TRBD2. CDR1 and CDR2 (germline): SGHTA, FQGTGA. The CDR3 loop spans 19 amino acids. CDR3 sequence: CACSFRRQGWGREGETQYF. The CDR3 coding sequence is TGTGCCTGCAGCTTTAGGCGACAGGGATGGGGGCGGGAGGGAGAGACCCAGTACTTC.